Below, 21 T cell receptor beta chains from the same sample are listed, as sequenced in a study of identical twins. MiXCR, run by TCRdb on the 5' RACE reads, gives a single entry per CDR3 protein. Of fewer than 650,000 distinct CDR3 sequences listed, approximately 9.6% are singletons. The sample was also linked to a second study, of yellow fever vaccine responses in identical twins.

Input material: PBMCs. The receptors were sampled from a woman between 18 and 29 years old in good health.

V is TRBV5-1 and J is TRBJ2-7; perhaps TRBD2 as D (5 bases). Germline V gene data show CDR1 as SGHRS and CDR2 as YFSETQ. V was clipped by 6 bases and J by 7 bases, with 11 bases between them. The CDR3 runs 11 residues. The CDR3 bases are TGCGCCAGCACTGGAGGCGGAGAGCAGTACTTC. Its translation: CASTGGGEQYF.

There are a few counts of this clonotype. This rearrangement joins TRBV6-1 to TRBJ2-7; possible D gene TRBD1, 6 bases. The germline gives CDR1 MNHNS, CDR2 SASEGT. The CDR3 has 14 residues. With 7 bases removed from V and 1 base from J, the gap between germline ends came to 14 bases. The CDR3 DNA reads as TGTGCCAGCATGTCAGGGGCTCAATCCTACGAGCAGTACTTC. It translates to CASMSGAQSYEQYF.

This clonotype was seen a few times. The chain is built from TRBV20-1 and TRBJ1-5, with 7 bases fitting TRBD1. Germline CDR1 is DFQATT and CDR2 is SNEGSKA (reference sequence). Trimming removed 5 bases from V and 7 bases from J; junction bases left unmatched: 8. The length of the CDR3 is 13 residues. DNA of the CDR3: TGCAGTGCTTTTTCAGGGGGTGACCAGCCCCAGCATTTT. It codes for CSAFSGGDQPQHF.

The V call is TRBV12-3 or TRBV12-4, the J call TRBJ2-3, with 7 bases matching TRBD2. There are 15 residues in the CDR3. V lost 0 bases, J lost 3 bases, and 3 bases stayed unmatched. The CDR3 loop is CASSLAIGGTDTQYF. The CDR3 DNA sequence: TGTGCCAGCAGTTTAGCGATCGGGGGGACAGATACGCAGTATTTT.

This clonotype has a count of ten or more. The DNA for the CDR3 is TGTGCCAGCAGCCGCGGACTAGTGGAATTCGAGCAGTACTTC. As protein: CASSRGLVEFEQYF. The chain uses TRBV7-9 and TRBJ2-7; 7 nucleotides match TRBD2. CDR3 size: 14 residues. Germline CDR1 is SEHNR and CDR2 is FQNEAQ (reference sequence). The ends lost 5 bases at V and 6 bases at J; junction bases unmatched: 10.

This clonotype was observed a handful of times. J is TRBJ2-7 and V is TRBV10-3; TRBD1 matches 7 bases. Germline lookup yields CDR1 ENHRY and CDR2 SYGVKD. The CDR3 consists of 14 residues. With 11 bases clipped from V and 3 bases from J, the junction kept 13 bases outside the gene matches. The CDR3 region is CAVRDREFRYEQYF. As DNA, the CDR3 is TGTGCCGTCCGCGACAGGGAATTTCGCTACGAGCAGTACTTC.

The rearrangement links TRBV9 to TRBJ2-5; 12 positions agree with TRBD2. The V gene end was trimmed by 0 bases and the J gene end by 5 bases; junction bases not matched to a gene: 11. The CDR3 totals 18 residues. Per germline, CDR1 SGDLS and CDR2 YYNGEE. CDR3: CASSVGASGGASDETQYF. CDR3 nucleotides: TGTGCCAGCAGCGTAGGCGCTAGCGGGGGGGCCTCAGATGAGACCCAGTACTTC. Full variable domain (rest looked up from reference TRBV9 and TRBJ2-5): DSGVTQTPKHLITATGQRVTLRCSPRSGDLSVYWYQQSLDQGLQFLIQYYNGEERAKGNILERFSAQQFPDLHSELNLSSLELGDSALYFCASSVGASGGASDETQYFGPGTRLLVL.

The CDR3 bases are TGTGCCAGCGGATTTAGCGATGGATCGCCCTACGAGCAGTACTTC. Protein product: CASGFSDGSPYEQYF. This chain connects TRBV6-1 to TRBJ2-7; TRBD2 is a possible D gene (5 bases). V lost 8 bases and J 2 bases, leaving 19 bases between the germline ends. CDR1 and CDR2 (germline): MNHNS, SASEGT. This CDR3 is 15 amino acids long.

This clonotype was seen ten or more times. CDR3 loop: CASREPQETQYF. The CDR3 DNA reads TGTGCCAGCAGGGAACCACAAGAGACCCAGTACTTC. The rearrangement joins TRBV7-8 to TRBJ2-5; D is unclear. The germline V gene encodes CDR1 SGHVS and CDR2 FQNEAQ. Trimming pared 6 bases from V and 2 bases from J, leaving 7 bases between. This CDR3 is 12 amino acids long. The full variable domain, rest sourced from reference TRBV7-8 and TRBJ2-5, is GAGVSQSPRYKVAKRGQDVALRCDPISGHVSLFWYQQALGQGPEFLTYFQNEAQLDKSGLPSDRFFAERPEGSVSTLKIQRTQQEDSAVYLCASREPQETQYFGPGTRLLVL.

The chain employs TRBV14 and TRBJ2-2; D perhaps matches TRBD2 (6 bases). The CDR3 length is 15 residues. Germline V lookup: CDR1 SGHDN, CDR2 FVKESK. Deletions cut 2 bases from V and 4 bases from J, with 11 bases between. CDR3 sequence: CASSQYGSATGELFF. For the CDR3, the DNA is TGTGCCAGCAGCCAATACGGGAGTGCCACCGGGGAGCTGTTTTTT.

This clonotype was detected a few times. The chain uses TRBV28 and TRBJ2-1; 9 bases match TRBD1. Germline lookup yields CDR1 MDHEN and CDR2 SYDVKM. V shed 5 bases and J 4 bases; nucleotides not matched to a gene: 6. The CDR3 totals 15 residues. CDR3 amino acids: CASSQQGAAYNEQFF. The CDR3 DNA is TGTGCCAGCAGTCAACAGGGGGCAGCTTACAATGAGCAGTTCTTC.

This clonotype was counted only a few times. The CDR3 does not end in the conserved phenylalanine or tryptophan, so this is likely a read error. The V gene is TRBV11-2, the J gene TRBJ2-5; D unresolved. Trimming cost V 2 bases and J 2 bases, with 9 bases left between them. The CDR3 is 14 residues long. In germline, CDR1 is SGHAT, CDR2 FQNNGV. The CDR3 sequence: CASSLNAVQETQYL. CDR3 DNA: TGTGCCAGCAGCTTAAACGCGGTACAAGAGACCCAGTACCTC.

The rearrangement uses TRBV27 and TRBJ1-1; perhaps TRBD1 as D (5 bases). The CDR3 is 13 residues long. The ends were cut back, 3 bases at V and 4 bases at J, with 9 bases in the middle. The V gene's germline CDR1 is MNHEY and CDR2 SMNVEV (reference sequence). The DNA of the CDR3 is TGTGCCAGCAGTTTTACCAGGGCCACTGAAGCTTTCTTT. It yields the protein CASSFTRATEAFF.

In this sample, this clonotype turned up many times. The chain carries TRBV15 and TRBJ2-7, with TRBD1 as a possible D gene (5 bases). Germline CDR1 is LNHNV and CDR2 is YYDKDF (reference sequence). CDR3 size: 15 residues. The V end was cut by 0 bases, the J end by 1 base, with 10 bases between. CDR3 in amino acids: CATSRDRVGSYEQYF. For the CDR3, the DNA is TGTGCCACCAGCAGAGACAGGGTTGGGTCCTACGAGCAGTACTTC.

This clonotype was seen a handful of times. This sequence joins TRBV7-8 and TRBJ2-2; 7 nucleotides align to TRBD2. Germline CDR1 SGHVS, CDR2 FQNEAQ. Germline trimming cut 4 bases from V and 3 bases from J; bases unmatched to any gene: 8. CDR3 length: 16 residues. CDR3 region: CASSWIGGGHTGELFF. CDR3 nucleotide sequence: TGTGCCAGCAGCTGGATTGGGGGAGGGCACACCGGGGAGCTGTTTTTT.

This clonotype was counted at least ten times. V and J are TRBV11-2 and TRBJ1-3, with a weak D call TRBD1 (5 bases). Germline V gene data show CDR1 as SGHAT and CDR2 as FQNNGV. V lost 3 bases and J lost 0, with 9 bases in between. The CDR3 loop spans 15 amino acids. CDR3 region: CASSLYRLSGNTIYF. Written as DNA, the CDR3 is TGTGCCAGCAGCTTGTACAGGCTCTCTGGAAACACCATATATTTT. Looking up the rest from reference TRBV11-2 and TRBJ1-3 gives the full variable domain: EAGVAQSPRYKIIEKRQSVAFWCNPISGHATLYWYQQILGQGPKLLIQFQNNGVVDDSQLPKDRFSAERLKGVDSTLKIQPAKLEDSAVYLCASSLYRLSGNTIYFGEGSWLTVV.

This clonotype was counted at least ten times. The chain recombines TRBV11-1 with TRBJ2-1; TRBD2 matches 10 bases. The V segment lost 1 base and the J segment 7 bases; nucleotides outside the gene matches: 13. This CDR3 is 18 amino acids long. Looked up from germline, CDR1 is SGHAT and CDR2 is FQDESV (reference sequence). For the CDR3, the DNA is TGTGCCAGCAGCTTAGTAGGAAAAAGGACTAGCGGCGGTAATGAGCAGTTCTTC. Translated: CASSLVGKRTSGGNEQFF.

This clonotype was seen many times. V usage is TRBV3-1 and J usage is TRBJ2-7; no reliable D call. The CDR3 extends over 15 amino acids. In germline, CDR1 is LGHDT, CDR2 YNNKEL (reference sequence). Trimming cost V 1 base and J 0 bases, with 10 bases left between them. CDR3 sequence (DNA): TGTGCCAGCAGCCAAGGGGCGGCTAGCTCCTACGAGCAGTACTTC. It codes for CASSQGAASSYEQYF.

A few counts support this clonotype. The CDR3 loop reads CAYKPPGQDAGELFF. For the CDR3, the DNA is TGTGCCTACAAGCCTCCGGGACAGGACGCCGGGGAGCTGTTTTTT. The chain employs TRBV30 and TRBJ2-2; 8 bases map to TRBD1. This CDR3 is 15 amino acids long. Germline V gives CDR1 GTSNPN, CDR2 SVGIG (reference sequence). With V trimmed by 7 bases and J by 6 bases, 13 bases remained unmatched.

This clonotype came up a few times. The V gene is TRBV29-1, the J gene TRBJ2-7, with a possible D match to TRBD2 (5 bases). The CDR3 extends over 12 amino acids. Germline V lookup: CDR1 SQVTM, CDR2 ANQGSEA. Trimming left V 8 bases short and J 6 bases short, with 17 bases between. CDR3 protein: CSFKRTPTEQYF. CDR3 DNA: TGCAGCTTTAAGAGGACTCCTACCGAGCAGTACTTC.

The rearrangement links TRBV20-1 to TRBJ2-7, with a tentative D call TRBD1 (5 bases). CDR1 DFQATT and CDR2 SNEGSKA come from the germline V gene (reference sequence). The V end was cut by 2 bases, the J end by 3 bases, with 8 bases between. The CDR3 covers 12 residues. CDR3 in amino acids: CSARLQDYEQYF. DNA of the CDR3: TGCAGTGCTAGACTACAGGACTACGAGCAGTACTTC.